These 2 T cell receptor beta chains came from one sample sequenced in a study of cytomegalovirus exposure and HLA in healthy donors. 60 Vbeta and 13 Jbeta primers were used in PCR. Profiled with immunoSEQ multiplex PCR; TCRdb holds only in-frame clones, not every one. Counted here are 100,000 to 120,000 clones, more than 80% occurring once; the ten biggest clones make up 6% to 7.5%. Sequenced: PBMCs. The receptor set was obtained from a man between 18 and 35 years old in good health and CMV-seronegative.

The genes are TRBV7-2 and TRBJ2-2; 11 bases fit TRBD2. Per germline, CDR1 SGHTA and CDR2 FQGNSA. Trimming took 9 bases from V and 1 from J; bases not matched to a gene: 1. There are 14 residues in the CDR3. The chain's CDR3 is CARTSGGNTGELFF. As DNA, the CDR3 is TGTGCCAGAACTAGCGGGGGGAACACCGGGGAGCTGTTTTTT.

This clone was seen a few times. V gene TRBV4-3 combines with J gene TRBJ2-7, with a weak D call TRBD1 (6 bases). V was trimmed by 4 bases and J by 3 bases, leaving 10 bases between them. The CDR3 length is 13 residues. CDR1 is LGHNA and CDR2 is YSLEER in the germline V gene. The CDR3 DNA reads as TGCGCCAGCAGCCGAGGGACAAACTACGAGCAGTACTTC. As protein: CASSRGTNYEQYF.